The 13 T cell receptor beta chains listed next were all sequenced from one sample in a study of persistence of HIV-infected CD4 T cells. These TCRs are of unknown antigen specificity. The immunoSEQ assay was version 4, run in survey mode. Only in-frame clones appear in the TCRdb table, and some are missing; sequencing was by immunoSEQ multiplex PCR. The sample has approximately 32,000 clones, around 82% seen once. Overlapping HIV-1 Gag 15-mer peptides at roughly 1 ug per peptide per mL were used. CD40L-negative CD69-negative CD45RO-high memory CD4+ T cells were sorted as populations depleted of antigen-responding cells. The specimen was CD4+ T cells sorted from PBMCs after roughly 18-hour stimulation, collected from a patient who received antiretroviral therapy. These receptors all come from an adult woman with HIV who was CMV-seropositive.

This chain connects TRBV5-6 to TRBJ2-5; 14 bases match TRBD2. CDR3 length equals 17 residues. Per the germline V gene, CDR1 is SGHDT and CDR2 is YYEEEE. V trimming: 2 bases; J trimming: 4 bases; junction bases outside the gene matches: 7. The CDR3 here is CASSLWTSGGMGETQYF. CDR3 coding DNA: TGTGCCAGCAGCTTATGGACTAGCGGGGGGATGGGAGAGACCCAGTACTTC.

The genes are TRBV27 and TRBJ1-4; a possible D gene is TRBD1 (5 bases). The length of the CDR3 is 15 residues. Germline V gene data show CDR1 as MNHEY and CDR2 as SMNVEV (reference sequence). Trimming left V 1 base short and J 0 bases short, with 6 bases between. CDR3 residues: CASSLWGTTNEKLFF. CDR3 DNA: TGTGCCAGCAGTTTATGGGGGACAACTAATGAAAAACTGTTTTTT. The variable domain in full, completed from reference TRBV27 and TRBJ1-4, reads EAQVTQNPRYLITVTGKKLTVTCSQNMNHEYMSWYRQDPGLGLRQIYYSMNVEVTDKGDVPEGYKVSRKEKRNFPLILESPSPNQTSLYFCASSLWGTTNEKLFFGSGTQLSVL.

The gene calls are TRBV3-1 (or the pseudogene TRBV3-2) and TRBJ2-1; 7 bases are a match to TRBD1. With V trimmed by 0 bases and J by 15 bases, 8 bases remained unmatched. The germline gives CDR1 LGHDT, CDR2 YNNKEL (reference sequence). The CDR3 consists of 13 residues. CDR3 in amino acids: CASSQDRWGQRFF. CDR3 coding DNA: TGTGCCAGCAGCCAAGATAGGTGGGGACAGCGGTTCTTC.

The J gene is TRBJ1-2, the V gene TRBV19; tentatively, D is TRBD1 (5 bases). Germline V lookup: CDR1 LNHDA, CDR2 SQIVND (reference sequence). With 7 bases removed from V and 4 bases from J, the gap between germline ends came to 16 bases. The CDR3 totals 14 residues. CDR3 in amino acids: CASTPGGGTYGYTF. In DNA form, the CDR3 reads TGTGCCAGTACCCCTGGAGGAGGGACCTATGGCTACACCTTC.

The chain joins TRBV4-1 to TRBJ2-7; 7 bases map to TRBD2. CDR1 and CDR2 from the germline V gene are MGHRA and YSYEKL. J lost 9 bases, V lost 2 bases, and 4 bases had no gene match. This CDR3 contains 12 residues. CDR3 coding DNA: TGCGCCAGCAGCCAAAGTGGGACTATGCAGTACTTC. This translates into CASSQSGTMQYF.

The gene calls are TRBV7-2 and TRBJ2-1; no clear D. Per the germline V gene, CDR1 is SGHTA and CDR2 is FQGNSA. The CDR3 totals 15 residues. Trimming stripped 2 bases from V and 0 bases from J, with 8 bases between. The CDR3 bases are TGTGCCAGCAGCTTAATGACTTTCTCCTACAATGAGCAGTTCTTC. Translating gives CASSLMTFSYNEQFF.

This clone was detected only once. The chain uses TRBV2 and TRBJ1-4; 8 nucleotides align to TRBD1. The CDR3 spans 12 residues. Germline loops: CDR1 SNHLY, CDR2 FYNNEI. V lost 10 bases, J lost 6 bases, and 4 bases stayed unmatched. The CDR3 sequence is CAKGQGDEKLFF. The CDR3 nucleotides are TGTGCCAAAGGACAGGGAGATGAAAAACTGTTTTTT.

This chain connects TRBV5-1 to TRBJ1-2; tentative D call: TRBD1 (5 bases). The V and J ends lost 0 bases and 4 bases respectively, with 13 bases between them. CDR3 length: 15 residues. The V gene's germline CDR1 is SGHRS and CDR2 YFSETQ. The CDR3: CASSLAIGTVYGYTF. The CDR3 nucleotides read TGCGCCAGCAGCTTGGCCATAGGGACTGTCTATGGCTACACCTTC.

Here the CDR3 DNA reads TGTGCCAGCAGCCGAGCGGGAGGGCCGGGATACAATGAGCAGTTCTTC. Amino acids: CASSRAGGPGYNEQFF. The chain carries TRBV7-8 and TRBJ2-1; 10 bases align to TRBD2. CDR1 and CDR2 from the germline V gene are SGHVS and FQNEAQ. J gave up 4 bases and V 5 bases, and 8 bases lay outside the gene matches. The CDR3 has 16 residues.

This chain uses TRBV7-2 with TRBJ2-5; D may be TRBD2 (6 bases). The V end lost 7 bases, the J end lost 5 bases, and 14 bases lay between the germline ends. Germline CDR1 SGHTA, CDR2 FQGNSA. There are 13 residues in the CDR3. In nucleotides, the CDR3 is TGTGCCAGCAAAACCACTGGAGGGGAGACCCAGTACTTC. The encoded protein is CASKTTGGETQYF. The full variable domain, with the rest looked up from reference TRBV7-2 and TRBJ2-5, is GAGVSQSPSNKVTEKGKDVELRCDPISGHTALYWYRQSLGQGLEFLIYFQGNSAPDKSGLPSDRFSAERTGGSVSTLTIQRTQQEDSAVYLCASKTTGGETQYFGPGTRLLVL.

A word on this clone: Other nucleotide sequences from this sample produce the same CDR3. The rearrangement uses TRBV5-1 and TRBJ2-1, with 7 bases that match TRBD2. Germline values: CDR1 SGHRS, CDR2 YFSETQ. The junction had 11 bases not matched to a gene; V was cut back by 5 bases and J by 6 bases. This CDR3 has 15 residues. CDR3: CASSPGLGGSNEQFF. The CDR3 coding sequence is TGCGCCAGCAGTCCCGGACTAGGTGGGAGCAATGAGCAGTTCTTC.

This chain links TRBV9 with TRBJ2-7, with D possibly called TRBD1 or TRBD2 (6 bases each). This CDR3 has 14 amino acids. V shed 6 bases and J shed 2 bases, with 15 bases lying between them. Per the germline V gene, CDR1 is SGDLS and CDR2 is YYNGEE. The CDR3 sequence is CASTPPGAPYEQYF. The CDR3 DNA sequence: TGTGCCAGCACCCCCCCGGGGGCACCCTACGAGCAGTACTTC.

The chain combines TRBV27 with TRBJ2-3; 10 bases line up with TRBD2. Germline V gene sequence: CDR1 MNHEY, CDR2 SMNVEV (reference sequence). The CDR3 covers 16 residues. The V and J ends lost 4 bases and 2 bases, in that order; junction bases with no gene match: 6. CDR3 in amino acids: CASSSRLAGSTDTQYF. CDR3 in DNA: TGTGCCAGCAGTTCTCGACTAGCGGGCTCCACAGATACGCAGTATTTT.